The clone carrying this T cell receptor (beta chain) was detected once. Per the original data handling: Nucleated cell number was recorded as an estimate derived from reference gene primer amplification. TCRdb keeps only in-frame clones here, not all; method: immunoSEQ multiplex PCR. The DNA gave D and trimming, while V, J and clone size come from that table. The sample holds 100,000 to 110,000 clones, about 86% seen once. This entry is derived from a study of blood T cell repertoires in COVID-19. Turning to the study itself: Donors in the United States, Italy and Spain gave samples during acute or convalescent COVID-19. From T cells, B-cell-depleted T cells, or PBMCs came the material, which was cDNA or gDNA.

The germline CDR1 and CDR2 sequences are SGHDT and YYEEEE. This CDR3 is 14 amino acids long. Between the trimmed V and J ends, which lost 3 bases and 1 base, there was a span of 5 bases. The rearrangement uses TRBV5-6 and TRBJ2-6, with D unclear. Sequenced sample: peripheral blood. This TCR was recovered from a human donor in a cohort sampled during active COVID-19. The CDR3 nucleotides are TGTGCCAGCAGCTCAGCGTCTGGGGCCAACGTCCTGACTTTC. This codes for CASSSASGANVLTF.